This T cell receptor (beta chain) comes out of a study of blood T cell repertoires in COVID-19. Study in general: Sources were T cells, B-cell-depleted T cells, or PBMCs; the material itself was cDNA or gDNA.

The CDR3 is made up of 18 amino acids. Germline-derived CDR1 and CDR2 are MNHEY and SMNVEV (reference sequence). V shed 8 bases, J shed 0 bases, and the junction held 11 bases outside the gene matches. Study processing details: Reference gene primer amplification gave estimated nucleated cell counts. Here immunoSEQ multiplex PCR was the method, and the copy in TCRdb shows in-frame clones only, minus some. V and J calls and clone size are as listed in that table; D and trimming were resolved from the DNA. The sample shows over 55,000 clones, 85% to 90% of them seen only once. This receptor was obtained from a man over 45 with active COVID-19. Sequenced input: peripheral blood. The rearrangement uses TRBV27 and TRBJ1-3; TRBD1 aligns across 12 bases. The CDR3 sequence is CASQPPGQGALSGNTIYF. The DNA of the CDR3 is TGTGCCAGCCAACCTCCGGGACAGGGGGCCCTCTCTGGAAACACCATATATTTT.